A single sample is the source of the 23 T cell receptor beta chains below, sequenced in a study of blood T cell repertoires in COVID-19. Using immunoSEQ multiplex PCR, the repertoire was profiled, and TCRdb retains in-frame clones only, with some absent. The table lists 170,000 or so clones, 86% of them singletons, with roughly 7% in the top ten. Sample: peripheral blood. All receptors derive from a man aged 50-60 years with active or convalescent COVID-19.

The chain employs TRBV20-1 and TRBJ2-7; D may be TRBD1 (6 bases). Trimming left V 5 bases short and J 5 bases short, with 10 bases between. There are 11 residues in the CDR3. The V gene's germline CDR1 is DFQATT and CDR2 SNEGSKA (reference sequence). The CDR3 nucleotides are TGCAGTGCTCAGACAGGAGACGAGCAGTACTTC. This gives the protein CSAQTGDEQYF.

The chain uses TRBV30 and TRBJ1-1; no reliable D call. The CDR3 loop spans 12 amino acids. Germline V gives CDR1 GTSNPN, CDR2 SVGIG (reference sequence). CDR3 protein: CGVAVRNTEAFF. The CDR3 DNA reads as TGTGGGGTTGCGGTAAGGAACACTGAAGCTTTCTTT.

This chain links TRBV19 with TRBJ1-5; D is possibly TRBD1 (6 bases). The CDR3 totals 14 residues. V lost 3 bases and J 6 bases, leaving 12 bases between the germline ends. Germline CDR1 LNHDA, CDR2 SQIVND (reference sequence). The CDR3 DNA reads as TGTGCCAGTAGTATTGGTGGGGGCGGTCAGCCCCAGCATTTT. Encoded protein: CASSIGGGGQPQHF.

The rearrangement uses TRBV5-4 and TRBJ2-3, with 9 positions matching TRBD2. The germline CDR1 and CDR2 sequences are SGHNT and YYREEE (reference sequence). The trim removed 0 bases at V and 6 bases at J, leaving 5 bases unmatched. This CDR3 contains 15 residues. The DNA for the CDR3 is TGTGCCAGCAGCTTGGGGCTAGCGGGGACCGATACGCAGTATTTT. Amino acids: CASSLGLAGTDTQYF.

This chain's CDR3 is CASSSVAGATYNEQFF. CDR3 nucleotides: TGTGCCAGCAGCTCAGTTGCGGGGGCAACCTACAATGAGCAGTTCTTC. The chain uses TRBV7-3 and TRBJ2-1; a possible D gene is TRBD2 (7 bases). This CDR3 comprises 16 residues. Trimming left V 4 bases short and J 2 bases short, with 15 bases between. CDR1 is SGHTA, CDR2 FQGTGA, per germline.

The chain combines TRBV9 with TRBJ2-2; 7 bases fit TRBD2. Trimming cost V 6 bases and J 0 bases; bases outside gene matches: 14. This CDR3 has 18 amino acids. Germline CDR1 and CDR2: SGDLS and YYNGEE. In nucleotides, the CDR3 is TGTGCCAGCACCCGGGAAAGGCTAGCGGAGCCGAACACCGGGGAGCTGTTTTTT. Its protein product is CASTRERLAEPNTGELFF. Drawing the rest from reference TRBV9 and TRBJ2-2, the complete variable domain is DSGVTQTPKHLITATGQRVTLRCSPRSGDLSVYWYQQSLDQGLQFLIQYYNGEERAKGNILERFSAQQFPDLHSELNLSSLELGDSALYFCASTRERLAEPNTGELFFGEGSRLTVL.

V usage is TRBV6-5 and J usage is TRBJ2-5, with 8 positions matching TRBD1. J was trimmed by 5 bases and V by 11 bases; bases with no gene match: 7. The length of the CDR3 is 12 residues. Germline V lookup: CDR1 MNHEY, CDR2 SVGAGI. The CDR3 DNA sequence: TGTGCCTGCGGACAGGGCCGGGAGACCCAGTACTTC. Amino acids: CACGQGRETQYF.

The chain combines TRBV19 with TRBJ2-1; TRBD1 matches at 7 bases. Unmatched junction bases numbered 6, after V lost 7 bases and J lost 0 bases. Germline CDR1 is LNHDA and CDR2 is SQIVND (reference sequence). The CDR3 is 15 residues long. The CDR3 nucleotides are TGTGCCAGTACCCCGGGACAGAGCTCCTACAATGAGCAGTTCTTC. Protein: CASTPGQSSYNEQFF.

The chain's CDR3 is CASNKRQGRTDTQYF. The CDR3 DNA reads TGTGCCAGCAACAAACGACAGGGCCGCACAGATACGCAGTATTTT. The chain combines TRBV6-5 with TRBJ2-3; 7 positions match TRBD1. The CDR3 covers 15 residues. Per germline, CDR1 MNHEY and CDR2 SVGAGI. The V and J ends lost 7 bases and 1 base, in that order; junction bases with no gene match: 8.

The rearrangement joins TRBV4-3 to TRBJ1-1, with no clear D. CDR1 and CDR2 from the germline V gene are LGHNA and YSLEER. V dropped 1 base and J dropped 6 bases, with 9 bases sitting between them. The CDR3 is 13 residues long. CDR3 region: CASSQAGLAEAFF. DNA of the CDR3: TGCGCCAGCAGCCAAGCGGGATTAGCTGAAGCTTTCTTT.

The gene calls are TRBV9 and TRBJ2-5; 9 positions match TRBD2. Germline CDR1 reads SGDLS; CDR2 reads YYNGEE. This CDR3 has 17 amino acids. The V segment lost 0 bases and the J segment 1 base; nucleotides outside the gene matches: 7. The CDR3 region is CASSVGGLAGRQETQYF. The CDR3 bases are TGTGCCAGCAGCGTAGGGGGCCTAGCGGGGCGCCAAGAGACCCAGTACTTC. Complete variable domain (other parts from reference TRBV9 and TRBJ2-5): DSGVTQTPKHLITATGQRVTLRCSPRSGDLSVYWYQQSLDQGLQFLIQYYNGEERAKGNILERFSAQQFPDLHSELNLSSLELGDSALYFCASSVGGLAGRQETQYFGPGTRLLVL.

The chain combines TRBV6-5 with TRBJ1-3; maybe TRBD1 (5 bases). The V end lost 4 bases, the J end lost 8 bases, and 12 bases lay between the germline ends. Germline V lookup: CDR1 MNHEY, CDR2 SVGAGI. This CDR3 region has 13 residues. The CDR3 sequence: CASSLNGGDTIYF. CDR3 DNA: TGTGCCAGCAGTTTAAACGGGGGTGACACCATATATTTT.

This rearrangement joins TRBV13 to TRBJ2-5; D may be TRBD2 (5 bases). This CDR3 spans 17 amino acids. Trimming removed 5 bases at V and 0 bases at J, with 19 bases between. Germline loops: CDR1 PRHDT, CDR2 FYEKMQ (reference sequence). The CDR3 sequence is CASSHDTRTSYQETQYF. In nucleotides, the CDR3 is TGTGCCAGCAGCCACGACACACGGACTTCTTACCAAGAGACCCAGTACTTC.

This clone is a singleton in its sample. J is TRBJ1-2 and V is TRBV2, with TRBD1 as a possible D gene (5 bases). V was cut by 6 bases and J by 4 bases, with 9 bases left in between. The CDR3 extends over 12 amino acids. The germline CDR1 and CDR2 sequences are SNHLY and FYNNEI. The CDR3 loop reads CASRTDVYGYTF. For the CDR3, the DNA is TGTGCCAGCAGGACAGACGTCTATGGCTACACCTTC.

CDR3 sequence: CASSFGSPYNEQFF. CDR3 DNA: TGTGCCAGCAGCTTCGGTAGTCCCTACAATGAGCAGTTCTTC. V usage is TRBV7-9 and J usage is TRBJ2-1; the D is unclear. Germline CDR1 reads SEHNR; CDR2 reads FQNEAQ (reference sequence). V dropped 3 bases and J dropped 2 bases, with 8 bases sitting between them. There are 14 residues in the CDR3.

The chain employs TRBV6-6 and TRBJ2-1; tentative D call: TRBD1 (5 bases). Germline CDR1 MNHNY, CDR2 SVGAGI (reference sequence). This CDR3 has 13 residues. Trimming left V 6 bases short and J 8 bases short, with 14 bases between. The CDR3, as DNA: TGTGCCAGCAGCCCGACAGAGATACATGAGCAGTTCTTC. Translating it yields CASSPTEIHEQFF.

The V call is TRBV5-4, the J call TRBJ2-5; TRBD1 might be the D (6 bases). Germline CDR1 is SGHNT and CDR2 is YYREEE (reference sequence). Trimming took off 5 bases at V and 5 bases at J, with 16 bases between the two ends. The CDR3 length is 14 residues. Written as DNA, the CDR3 is TGTGCCAGCAGTCCGGACAGTTCGGGGGAGACCCAGTACTTC. Translated, it gives CASSPDSSGETQYF.

There are a few counts of this clone. The CDR3 DNA is TGTGCCAGCAGCGTAGAGGGAGGTTCAAATCAGCCCCAGCATTTT. It is translated as CASSVEGGSNQPQHF. V gene TRBV9 combines with J gene TRBJ1-5; no reliable D call. The germline V and J ends were trimmed by 0 bases and 4 bases, with 11 bases remaining between them. The CDR3 sequence is 15 residues long. Per the germline V gene, CDR1 is SGDLS and CDR2 is YYNGEE.

The chain is built from TRBV27 and TRBJ1-2; 11 nucleotides align to TRBD1. The CDR3 length is 16 residues. Trimming at V came to 0 bases and at J to 5 bases, leaving 5 bases not matched to a gene. Germline-derived CDR1 and CDR2 are MNHEY and SMNVEV (reference sequence). For the CDR3, the DNA is TGTGCCAGCAGTTTATCGGGGACAGGGGGAGTATATGGCTACACCTTC. It yields the protein CASSLSGTGGVYGYTF.

The CDR3 DNA follows: TGTGCCAGCAGCATCTTTGACAGGGGGAACACTGAAGCTTTCTTT. It encodes CASSIFDRGNTEAFF. The J gene is TRBJ1-1, the V gene TRBV5-4; TRBD1 aligns across 8 bases. V lost 4 bases to trimming and J lost 1 base; unmatched junction nucleotides: 6. The CDR3 has 15 amino acids. The germline gives CDR1 SGHNT, CDR2 YYREEE (reference sequence).

V and J are TRBV20-1 and TRBJ1-5; tentative D call: TRBD1 (5 bases). The CDR3 loop spans 13 amino acids. The germline V gene has CDR1 DFQATT and CDR2 SNEGSKA (reference sequence). The germline V and J ends were trimmed by 6 bases and 6 bases, with 15 bases remaining between them. CDR3 protein: CSASAGLAQPQHF. The CDR3 DNA follows: TGCAGTGCAAGTGCAGGGCTGGCTCAGCCCCAGCATTTT.

CDR3 sequence: CASSGQGTHYGYTF. In DNA, the CDR3 is TGTGCCAGCAGTGGACAGGGGACTCACTATGGCTACACCTTC. The rearrangement joins TRBV2 to TRBJ1-2, with 8 bases lining up with TRBD1. The CDR3 runs 14 residues. J was trimmed by 3 bases and V by 4 bases; bases with no gene match: 4. Germline V CDR1 and CDR2: SNHLY, FYNNEI.

The chain uses TRBV24-1 and TRBJ2-3; D is undetermined. The germline CDR1 and CDR2 sequences are KGHDR and SFDVKD. The CDR3 consists of 11 residues. The V gene lost 8 bases and the J gene lost 5 bases, with 7 bases spanning the gap. Here the CDR3 DNA reads TGTGCCACCACCAACGGAGATACGCAGTATTTT. As protein: CATTNGDTQYF.